Below, 24 T cell receptor beta chains from the same sample are listed, as sequenced in a study of neurological immune-mediated disorders. TCRdb analysed the 5' RACE reads with MiXCR anew, one entry per CDR3 protein. The top ten clones hold around 3.1% of a sample with under 90,000 distinct CDR3 sequences, approximately 4% of them seen once. The sequenced material came from PBMCs. Receptor source: a woman aged 45-65 years with multiple sclerosis.

The chain couples TRBV7-9 to TRBJ1-1; TRBD1 aligns across 9 bases. Trimming removed 5 bases from V and 2 bases from J; junction bases left unmatched: 6. The CDR3 consists of 15 residues. CDR1 SEHNR and CDR2 FQNEAQ come from the germline V gene (reference sequence). CDR3 region: CASSPGTGNNTEAFF. The CDR3 DNA follows: TGTGCCAGCAGCCCCGGGACAGGGAACAACACTGAAGCTTTCTTT.

This clonotype was seen only a few times. This may stem from a read error, because a much larger clone lies one nucleotide away. The gene calls are TRBV29-1 and TRBJ2-4; D is possibly TRBD1 or TRBD2 (7 bases each). This CDR3 region has 13 residues. V lost 4 bases, J lost 10 bases, and 17 bases lay in between. Germline CDR1 is SQVTM and CDR2 is ANQGSEA. The CDR3 DNA is TGCAGCGTTGTGAAGGGGGCGGGGGAAATTCAGTACTTC. It yields the protein CSVVKGAGEIQYF.

Ten or more counts support this clonotype. The chain joins TRBV5-1 to TRBJ2-1, with D tentatively TRBD2 (6 bases). Looked up from germline, CDR1 is SGHRS and CDR2 is YFSETQ. Trimming removed 0 bases from V and 7 bases from J, with 14 bases in between. CDR3 length equals 15 residues. CDR3 region: CASSLEWGVLNEQFF. CDR3 nucleotides: TGCGCCAGCAGCTTGGAGTGGGGGGTGCTGAATGAGCAGTTCTTC.

This clonotype was observed many times. The V gene is TRBV3-1, the J gene TRBJ1-5; tentative D call: TRBD1 (5 bases). The germline V and J ends were trimmed by 4 bases and 7 bases, with 11 bases remaining between them. This CDR3 has 13 amino acids. CDR1 is LGHDT, CDR2 YNNKEL, per germline (reference sequence). In DNA form, the CDR3 reads TGTGCCAGCAGCCGCGGCGGGGGACAGCCCCAGCATTTT. Its translation is CASSRGGGQPQHF.

The chain employs TRBV4-2 and TRBJ1-1; D not resolved. CDR1 is LGHNA and CDR2 is YNFKEQ in the germline V gene. The CDR3 loop spans 14 amino acids. V lost 0 bases, J lost 2 bases, and 7 bases lay in between. The CDR3: CASSQEQINTEAFF. CDR3 nucleotides: TGTGCCAGCAGCCAAGAACAGATAAACACTGAAGCTTTCTTT.

This clonotype appeared many times. The rearrangement uses TRBV7-8 and TRBJ1-2; tentative D call: TRBD1 (5 bases). The germline V gene encodes CDR1 SGHVS and CDR2 FQNEAQ. V gave up 5 bases and J gave up 13 bases, with 29 bases separating them. The CDR3 consists of 16 residues. The CDR3 sequence: CASSLTSSLRDQCCTF. The CDR3 nucleotides are TGTGCCAGCAGCCTCACTAGTTCCCTCAGGGATCAATGCTGCACCTTC. The full variable domain, with the rest looked up from reference TRBV7-8 and TRBJ1-2, is GAGVSQSPRYKVAKRGQDVALRCDPISGHVSLFWYQQALGQGPEFLTYFQNEAQLDKSGLPSDRFFAERPEGSVSTLKIQRTQQEDSAVYLCASSLTSSLRDQCCTFGSGTRLTVV.

This clonotype came up many times. The genes are TRBV5-1 and TRBJ2-7; unclear D gene. V was clipped by 3 bases and J by 3 bases, with 10 bases between them. The CDR3 consists of 13 residues. Germline V gene sequence: CDR1 SGHRS, CDR2 YFSETQ. CDR3 coding DNA: TGCGCCAGCAGCTATACGGTGGACTACGAGCAGTACTTC. This sequence encodes CASSYTVDYEQYF.

In this sample, this clonotype turned up many times. V is TRBV9 and J is TRBJ1-3; unclear D gene. With 4 bases removed from V and 9 bases from J, the gap between germline ends came to 11 bases. CDR1 is SGDLS and CDR2 is YYNGEE in the germline V gene. CDR3 length: 12 amino acids. DNA of the CDR3: TGTGCCAGCAGCTCACGCCCCTCCACCATATATTTT. Protein sequence: CASSSRPSTIYF.

This clonotype was seen at least ten times. The V call is TRBV2, the J call TRBJ2-1; 7 nucleotides agree with TRBD2. V lost 11 bases to trimming and J lost 7 bases; unmatched junction nucleotides: 8. The CDR3 sequence is 12 residues long. CDR1 and CDR2 from the germline V gene are SNHLY and FYNNEI. The CDR3 protein is CAGGVLWNEQFF. CDR3 in DNA: TGTGCCGGGGGGGTCCTCTGGAATGAGCAGTTCTTC.

This clonotype has at least ten counts. The chain is built from TRBV6-5 and TRBJ1-1; the D is unclear. This CDR3 comprises 13 residues. The germline CDR1 and CDR2 sequences are MNHEY and SVGAGI. With 6 bases removed from V and 11 bases from J, the gap between germline ends came to 19 bases. CDR3 region: CASSPVPSFRAFF. The CDR3 DNA follows: TGTGCCAGCAGCCCAGTCCCCTCTTTTCGGGCTTTCTTT.

This clonotype was seen ten or more times. The gene calls are TRBV9 and TRBJ1-1; TRBD1 is a possible D gene (6 bases). CDR3 size: 15 residues. The ends were cut back, 2 bases at V and 8 bases at J, with 19 bases in the middle. Per germline, CDR1 SGDLS and CDR2 YYNGEE. The chain's CDR3 is CASSVEGGISTEAFF. The CDR3 DNA reads TGTGCCAGCAGCGTGGAGGGGGGCATTTCTACGGAAGCTTTCTTT.

The V and J genes are TRBV5-1 and TRBJ1-2, with TRBD1 as a possible D gene (5 bases). Germline lookup yields CDR1 SGHRS and CDR2 YFSETQ. V was pared by 3 bases and J by 7 bases, with 19 bases between. The CDR3 has 15 amino acids. The CDR3 bases are TGCGCCAGCAGCTACGGGACCACCTCGAGGGGTGGCTACACCTTC. It translates to CASSYGTTSRGGYTF.

This clonotype was observed at least ten times. V is TRBV5-1 and J is TRBJ1-1, with D possibly TRBD1 on 5 matching bases. Germline-derived CDR1 and CDR2 are SGHRS and YFSETQ. The CDR3 runs 15 residues. The V gene lost 2 bases and the J gene lost 1 base, with 12 bases spanning the gap. CDR3 region: CASSLPLQGNTEAFF. The CDR3 DNA is TGCGCCAGCAGCTTACCACTCCAGGGGAACACTGAAGCTTTCTTT.

This clonotype appeared a few times. The V and J genes are TRBV20-1 and TRBJ2-7, with D possibly matching TRBD1 (5 bases). This CDR3 has 13 amino acids. V lost 5 bases and J lost 4, with 15 bases in between. Germline CDR1 DFQATT, CDR2 SNEGSKA (reference sequence). The CDR3 nucleotides are TGCAGTGCTGCAGGGTTTCTTAAGTACGAGCAGTACTTC. It is translated as CSAAGFLKYEQYF.

This clonotype was detected ten times or more. The CDR3 region has the DNA TGCGCCAGCAGCCAAGATTCGCGGGGGGAGACCCAGTACTTC. This codes for CASSQDSRGETQYF. The rearrangement links TRBV4-3 to TRBJ2-5; 7 bases line up with TRBD2. J lost 5 bases, V lost 0 bases, and 3 bases had no gene match. The CDR3 length is 14 residues. Per the germline V gene, CDR1 is LGHNA and CDR2 is YSLEER.

This clonotype was picked up many times. The chain joins TRBV10-3 to TRBJ2-7, with 7 positions matching TRBD1. The V segment lost 0 bases and the J segment 3 bases; nucleotides outside the gene matches: 11. In germline, CDR1 is ENHRY, CDR2 SYGVKD. CDR3 size: 17 residues. The chain's CDR3 is CAISESSTGPLNYEQYF. The CDR3 DNA is TGTGCCATCAGTGAGTCGTCGACAGGGCCCCTAAACTACGAGCAGTACTTC.

There are many counts of this clonotype. The rearrangement joins TRBV5-1 to TRBJ1-1, with a possible D match to TRBD1 (6 bases). V lost 0 bases and J 2 bases, leaving 14 bases between the germline ends. There are 16 residues in the CDR3. The germline V gene has CDR1 SGHRS and CDR2 YFSETQ. In DNA, the CDR3 is TGCGCCAGCAGCTTGGATGCGGCAGGGGCAAACACTGAAGCTTTCTTT. Its protein is CASSLDAAGANTEAFF.

The table lists this clonotype with many counts. This chain joins TRBV20-1 and TRBJ2-7; no reliable D call. Germline-derived CDR1 and CDR2 are DFQATT and SNEGSKA (reference sequence). Trimming cost V 0 bases and J 7 bases, with 10 bases left between them. The CDR3 runs to 12 residues. The CDR3 loop reads CSARDKWREQYF. The CDR3 DNA follows: TGCAGTGCTAGAGATAAGTGGAGAGAGCAGTACTTC.

DNA of the CDR3: TGTGCCAGCAGCCATGAGTTGCTTTCCGGAAACACCATATATTTT. As protein: CASSHELLSGNTIYF. The chain links TRBV4-2 to TRBJ1-3; D remains ambiguous. Trimming took 3 bases from V and 4 from J, leaving 13 bases between them. The germline CDR1 and CDR2 sequences are LGHNA and YNFKEQ. The CDR3 extends over 15 amino acids.

This chain links TRBV20-1 with TRBJ2-3, with 7 bases lining up with TRBD2. Germline assignment: CDR1 DFQATT and CDR2 SNEGSKA (reference sequence). The V segment lost 6 bases and the J segment 5 bases; nucleotides outside the gene matches: 14. This CDR3 spans 15 amino acids. The DNA of the CDR3 is TGCAGTGCCCTCCCTCCGAGCGGGGCCCGAGATACGCAGTATTTT. It codes for CSALPPSGARDTQYF.

The table lists this clonotype with many counts. The chain has TRBV20-1 and TRBJ1-1; D possibly corresponds to TRBD1 (6 bases). CDR1 DFQATT and CDR2 SNEGSKA come from the germline V gene (reference sequence). The ends were cut back, 1 base at V and 5 bases at J, with 23 bases in the middle. The CDR3 loop spans 17 amino acids. CDR3 sequence: CSARGLRGETPSTEAFF. In DNA, the CDR3 is TGCAGTGCTAGAGGCCTTAGGGGGGAAACTCCAAGTACTGAAGCTTTCTTT.

This clonotype was detected many times. The chain recombines TRBV5-1 with TRBJ2-6; D might be TRBD1 (6 bases). CDR3 length: 18 amino acids. Per germline, CDR1 SGHRS and CDR2 YFSETQ. Trimming took 4 bases from V and 2 from J, leaving 19 bases between them. The CDR3: CASSPQGHSFTGANVLTF. In nucleotides, the CDR3 is TGCGCCAGCAGCCCCCAGGGACATAGTTTTACTGGGGCCAACGTCCTGACTTTC.

This clonotype was counted ten times or more. The chain combines TRBV29-1 with TRBJ2-3; no firm D call. Trimming shortened V by 6 bases and J by 1 base, and 8 bases separated the two germline ends. Germline assignment: CDR1 SQVTM and CDR2 ANQGSEA. CDR3 length equals 12 residues. CDR3 DNA sequence: TGCAGCGTATTTACAGGCACAGATACGCAGTATTTT. Protein sequence: CSVFTGTDTQYF.

This clonotype has at least ten counts. V and J are TRBV15 and TRBJ1-1, with TRBD1 matching 7 bases. Germline CDR1 LNHNV, CDR2 YYDKDF (reference sequence). V lost 0 bases to trimming and J lost 4 bases; unmatched junction nucleotides: 5. This CDR3 is built from 15 residues. The CDR3 spells CATSRDRGRGTEAFF. The CDR3 region has the DNA TGTGCCACCAGCAGAGATAGGGGGCGGGGCACTGAAGCTTTCTTT.